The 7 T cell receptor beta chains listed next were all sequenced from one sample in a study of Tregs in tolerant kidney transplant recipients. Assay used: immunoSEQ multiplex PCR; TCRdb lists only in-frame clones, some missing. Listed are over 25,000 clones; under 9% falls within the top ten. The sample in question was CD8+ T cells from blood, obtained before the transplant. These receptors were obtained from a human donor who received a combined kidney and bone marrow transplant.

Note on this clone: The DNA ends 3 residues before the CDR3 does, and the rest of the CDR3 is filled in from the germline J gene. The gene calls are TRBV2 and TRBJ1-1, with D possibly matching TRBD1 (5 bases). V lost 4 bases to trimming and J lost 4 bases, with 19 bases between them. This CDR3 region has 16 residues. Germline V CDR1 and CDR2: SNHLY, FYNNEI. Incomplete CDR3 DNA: TGTGCCAGCAGTGGTACAGGACCCCTTTTGCCCACTGAA. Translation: CASSGTGPLLPTE. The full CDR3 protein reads CASSGTGPLLPTEAFF.

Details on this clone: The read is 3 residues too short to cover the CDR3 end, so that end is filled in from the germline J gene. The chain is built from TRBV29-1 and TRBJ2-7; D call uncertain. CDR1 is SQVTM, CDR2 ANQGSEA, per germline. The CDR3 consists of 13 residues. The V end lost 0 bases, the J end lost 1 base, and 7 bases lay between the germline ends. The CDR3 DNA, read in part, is TGCAGCGTTGAAGAGGGCAGGTCCTACGAG. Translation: CSVEEGRSYE. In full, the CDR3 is CSVEEGRSYEQYF.

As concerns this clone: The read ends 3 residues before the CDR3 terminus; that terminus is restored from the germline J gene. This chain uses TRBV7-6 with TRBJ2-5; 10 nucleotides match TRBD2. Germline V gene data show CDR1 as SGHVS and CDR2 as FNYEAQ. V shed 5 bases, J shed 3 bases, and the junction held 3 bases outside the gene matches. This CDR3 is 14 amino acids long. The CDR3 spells CASSRGLAEETQYF. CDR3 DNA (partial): TGTGCCAGCAGCCGCGGACTAGCGGAAGAGACC.

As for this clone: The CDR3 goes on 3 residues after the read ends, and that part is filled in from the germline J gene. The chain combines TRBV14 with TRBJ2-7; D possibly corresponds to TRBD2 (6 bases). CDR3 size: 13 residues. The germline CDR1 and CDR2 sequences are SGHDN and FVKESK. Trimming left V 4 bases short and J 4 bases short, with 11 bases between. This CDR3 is CASSPFGGYEQYF. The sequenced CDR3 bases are TGTGCCAGCAGCCCCTTCGGAGGGTACGAG. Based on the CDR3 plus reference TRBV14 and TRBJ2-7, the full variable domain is EAGVTQFPSHSVIEKGQTVTLRCDPISGHDNLYWYRRVMGKEIKFLLHFVKESKQDESGMPNNRFLAERTGGTYSTLKVQPAELEDSGVYFCASSPFGGYEQYFGPGTRLTVT.

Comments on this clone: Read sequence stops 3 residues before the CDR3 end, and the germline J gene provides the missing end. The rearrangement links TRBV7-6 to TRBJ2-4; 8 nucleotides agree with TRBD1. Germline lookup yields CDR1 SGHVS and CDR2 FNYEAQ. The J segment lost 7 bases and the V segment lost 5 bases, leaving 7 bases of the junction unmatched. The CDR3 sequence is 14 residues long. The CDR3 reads CASSRGQGHNIQYF. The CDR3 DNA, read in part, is TGTGCCAGCAGCCGCGGACAGGGTCACAACATT.

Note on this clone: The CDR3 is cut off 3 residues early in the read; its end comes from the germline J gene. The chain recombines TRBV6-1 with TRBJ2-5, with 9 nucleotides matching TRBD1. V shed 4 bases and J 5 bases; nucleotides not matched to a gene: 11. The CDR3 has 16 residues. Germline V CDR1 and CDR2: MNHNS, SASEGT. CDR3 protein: CASSGRTGVGRETQYF. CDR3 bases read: TGTGCCAGCAGTGGAAGGACAGGGGTGGGTCGGGAGACC.

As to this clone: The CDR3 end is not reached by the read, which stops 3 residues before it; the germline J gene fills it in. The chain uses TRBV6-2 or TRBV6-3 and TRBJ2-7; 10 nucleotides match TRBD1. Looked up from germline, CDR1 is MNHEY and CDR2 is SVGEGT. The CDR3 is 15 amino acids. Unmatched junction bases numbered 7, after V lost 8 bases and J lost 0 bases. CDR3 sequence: CASEGQGDLSYEQYF. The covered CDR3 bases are TGTGCCAGCGAAGGACAGGGGGACCTCTCCTACGAG.